One sample yielded the 3 T cell receptor beta chains listed below, sequenced in a study of beta chain features in type 1 diabetes. Broader study findings: TCRB CDR3s were moderately but significantly shorter in Type 1 diabetes patients in all four CD4+ subsets.

The study reverse transcribed the entire isolated RNA, so it sequenced expressed TCRB transcripts. Assay used: immunoSEQ multiplex PCR; TCRdb lists only in-frame clones, some missing. The sample records approximately 150,000 clones, 7.5% to 9.5% being singletons. No cognate antigen is known for these TCRs. Sequenced input: central memory CD4+ T cells from blood. These receptors were taken from a man under 40 with type 1 diabetes.

In its sample, this clone was seen a few times. The V and J genes are TRBV18 and TRBJ1-5, with 7 bases identical to TRBD1. CDR3 length: 15 residues. The V gene end was trimmed by 4 bases and the J gene end by 3 bases; junction bases not matched to a gene: 6. Germline CDR1 KGHSH, CDR2 LQKENI. Here the CDR3 DNA reads TGTGCCAGCTCACTGTCCGGGACAGACAATCAGCCCCAGCATTTT. Residues: CASSLSGTDNQPQHF. The entire variable domain, with the rest obtained from reference TRBV18 and TRBJ1-5, is as follows: NAGVMQNPRHLVRRRGQEARLRCSPMKGHSHVYWYRQLPEEGLKFMVYLQKENIIDESGMPKERFSAEFPKEGPSILRIQQVVRGDSAAYFCASSLSGTDNQPQHFGDGTRLSIL.

This clone was picked up a small number of times. This chain links TRBV7-9 with TRBJ2-1; D gene uncertain. With 0 bases removed from V and 2 bases from J, the gap between germline ends came to 5 bases. This CDR3 has 14 amino acids. Germline CDR1 and CDR2: SEHNR and FQNEAQ (reference sequence). The CDR3 spells CASSLAGTYNEQFF. CDR3 in DNA: TGTGCCAGCAGCTTAGCGGGCACCTACAATGAGCAGTTCTTC.

This chain connects TRBV25-1 to TRBJ2-7; 9 bases fit TRBD1. The CDR3 length is 14 residues. Germline V gene lookup returns CDR1 MGHDK and CDR2 SYGVNS. Germline trimming cut 7 bases from V and 4 bases from J; bases unmatched to any gene: 8. The CDR3 nucleotides read TGTGCCAGCACTGGACAGGGGAGGGTATACGAGCAGTACTTC. Translated: CASTGQGRVYEQYF.